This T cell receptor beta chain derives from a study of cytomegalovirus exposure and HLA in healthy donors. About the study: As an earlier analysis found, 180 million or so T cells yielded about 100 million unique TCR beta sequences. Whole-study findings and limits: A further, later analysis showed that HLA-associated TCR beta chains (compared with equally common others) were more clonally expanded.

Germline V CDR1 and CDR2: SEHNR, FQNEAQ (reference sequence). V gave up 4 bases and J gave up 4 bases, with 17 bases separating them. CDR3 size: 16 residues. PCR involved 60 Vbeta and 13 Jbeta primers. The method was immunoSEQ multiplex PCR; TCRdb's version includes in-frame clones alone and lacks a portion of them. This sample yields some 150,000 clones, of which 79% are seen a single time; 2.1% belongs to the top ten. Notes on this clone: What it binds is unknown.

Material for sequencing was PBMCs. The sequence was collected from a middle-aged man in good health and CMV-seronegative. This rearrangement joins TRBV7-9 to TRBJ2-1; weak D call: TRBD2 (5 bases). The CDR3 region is CASSYWGGGSYNEQFF. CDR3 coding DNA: TGTGCCAGCAGCTATTGGGGTGGCGGGTCGTACAATGAGCAGTTCTTC.